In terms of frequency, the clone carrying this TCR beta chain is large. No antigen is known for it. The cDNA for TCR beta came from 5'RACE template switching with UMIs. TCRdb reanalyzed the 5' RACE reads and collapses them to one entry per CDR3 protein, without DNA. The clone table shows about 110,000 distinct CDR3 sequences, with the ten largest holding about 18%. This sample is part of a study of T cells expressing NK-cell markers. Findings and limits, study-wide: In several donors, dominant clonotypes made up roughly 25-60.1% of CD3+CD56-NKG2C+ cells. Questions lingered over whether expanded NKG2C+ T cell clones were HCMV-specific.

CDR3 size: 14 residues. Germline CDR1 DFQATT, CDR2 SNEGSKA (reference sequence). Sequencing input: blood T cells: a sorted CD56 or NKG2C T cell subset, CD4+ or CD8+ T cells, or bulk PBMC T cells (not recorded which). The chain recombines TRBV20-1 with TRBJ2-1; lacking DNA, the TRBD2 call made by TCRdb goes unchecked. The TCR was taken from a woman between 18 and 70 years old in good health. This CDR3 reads CSARGTSLYNEQFF.